The 5 T cell receptor beta chains listed next were all sequenced from one sample in a study of blood T cell repertoires in COVID-19. Clones were read by immunoSEQ multiplex PCR, and TCRdb kept only the in-frame ones, dropping some. In the table there are fewer than 350,000 clones, approximately 85% of which are singletons. Material for sequencing was PBMCs or T cells enriched from blood (not recorded which). These receptors all come from a man aged 30 to 39 who had recovered from COVID-19.

The chain employs TRBV10-1 and TRBJ1-5; D is perhaps TRBD1 (5 bases). Germline values: CDR1 WNHNN, CDR2 SYGVQD (reference sequence). V lost 3 bases and J lost 0, with 12 bases in between. CDR3 length: 16 amino acids. CDR3 protein: CASSEWGETSNQPQHF. For the CDR3, the DNA is TGCGCCAGCAGTGAATGGGGGGAGACTAGCAATCAGCCCCAGCATTTT.

The chain joins TRBV19 to TRBJ2-5; the D gene is possibly TRBD1 (5 bases). Germline V gene data show CDR1 as LNHDA and CDR2 as SQIVND (reference sequence). This CDR3 spans 14 amino acids. The V gene lost 1 base and the J gene lost 4 bases, with 10 bases spanning the gap. DNA for the CDR3: TGTGCCAGTAGTATAGGGGGCATGGGAGAGACCCAGTACTTC. Translating gives CASSIGGMGETQYF.

The chain couples TRBV27 to TRBJ2-3; D unclear. Germline-derived CDR1 and CDR2 are MNHEY and SMNVEV (reference sequence). The CDR3 extends over 11 amino acids. V gave up 7 bases and J gave up 3 bases, with 5 bases separating them. The CDR3 DNA is TGTGCCAGCACGAGGACAGATACGCAGTATTTT. It is translated as CASTRTDTQYF.

The rearrangement joins TRBV19 to TRBJ1-1, with D possibly matching TRBD1 (5 bases). Germline values: CDR1 LNHDA, CDR2 SQIVND (reference sequence). V was clipped by 7 bases and J by 3 bases, with 36 bases between them. The CDR3 is 21 residues long. The CDR3 coding sequence is TGTGCCAGTACCAATTTCCGCCCCGCGCAGGGTTCCCGAATGTTGTACACTGAAGCTTTCTTT. Translating it yields CASTNFRPAQGSRMLYTEAFF.

Here the CDR3 DNA reads TGTGCCAGCAGTGGGCACAGGGGACACTACGAGCAGTACTTC. This translates into CASSGHRGHYEQYF. The chain has TRBV2 and TRBJ2-7, with 7 bases identical to TRBD1. Per the germline V gene, CDR1 is SNHLY and CDR2 is FYNNEI. The CDR3 is made up of 14 amino acids. V dropped 4 bases and J dropped 3; count of bases not matched to a gene: 6.